This T cell receptor beta chain was sequenced during a study of radiation and T cells in renal cell carcinoma. Study-wide findings and caveats: No pretreatment tumor biopsies were available for baseline clonotypes.

The ends were cut back, 4 bases at V and 4 bases at J, with 17 bases in the middle. Germline CDR1 reads MNHEY; CDR2 reads SMNVEV (reference sequence). The CDR3 extends over 15 amino acids. Profiled with immunoSEQ multiplex PCR; TCRdb holds only in-frame clones, not every one. The data contain approximately 150,000 clones, less than 90% of them singletons. A note on this clone: Its antigen is not identified.

The time point: blood 4 weeks post-SBRT, at nephrectomy. As for treatment: 15 Gy SBRT to primary tumor, nephrectomy 4 weeks later. Nephrectomy followed 15 Gy stereotactic body radiation by 4 weeks. Serial blood draws occurred at baseline and 2 and 4 weeks post-SBRT. The tumor was a clear cell renal cell carcinoma. Sample: blood, taken from a patient whose treatment included radiotherapy and nephrectomy. The chain has TRBV27 and TRBJ2-7, with D perhaps matching TRBD1 (7 bases). The clonotype comes from a woman in her fifties or sixties with renal cell carcinoma. In DNA, the CDR3 is TGTGCCAGCAGTTGGGGTGGAGGGGGCATGTACGAGCAGTACTTC. The encoded protein is CASSWGGGGMYEQYF.